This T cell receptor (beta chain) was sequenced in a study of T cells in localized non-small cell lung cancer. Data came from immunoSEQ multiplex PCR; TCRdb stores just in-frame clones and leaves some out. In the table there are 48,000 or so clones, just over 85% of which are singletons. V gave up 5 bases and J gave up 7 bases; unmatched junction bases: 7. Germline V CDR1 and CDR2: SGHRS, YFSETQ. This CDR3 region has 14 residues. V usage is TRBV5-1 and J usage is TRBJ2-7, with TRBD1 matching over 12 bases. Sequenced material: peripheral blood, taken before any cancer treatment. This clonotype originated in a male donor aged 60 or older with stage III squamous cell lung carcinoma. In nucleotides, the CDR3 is TGCGCCAGCAGGGACGGGACAGGGGGCCTGGAGCAGTACTTC. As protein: CASRDGTGGLEQYF.